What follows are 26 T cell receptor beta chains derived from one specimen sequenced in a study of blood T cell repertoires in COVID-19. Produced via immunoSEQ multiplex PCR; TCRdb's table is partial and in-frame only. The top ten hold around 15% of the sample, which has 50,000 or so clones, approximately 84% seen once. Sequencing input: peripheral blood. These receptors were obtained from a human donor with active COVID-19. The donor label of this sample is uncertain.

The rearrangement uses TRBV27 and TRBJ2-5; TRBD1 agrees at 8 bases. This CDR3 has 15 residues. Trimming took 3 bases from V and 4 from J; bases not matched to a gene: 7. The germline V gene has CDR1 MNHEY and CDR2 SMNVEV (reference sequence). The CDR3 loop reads CASSLWQGARETQYF. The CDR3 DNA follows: TGTGCCAGCAGTTTGTGGCAGGGGGCACGAGAGACCCAGTACTTC.

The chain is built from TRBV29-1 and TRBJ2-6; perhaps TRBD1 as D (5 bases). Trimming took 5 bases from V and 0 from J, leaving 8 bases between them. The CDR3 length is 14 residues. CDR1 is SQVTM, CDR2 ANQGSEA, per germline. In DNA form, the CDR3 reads TGCAGCGTTCACGACAGCTCTGGGGCCAACGTCCTGACTTTC. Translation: CSVHDSSGANVLTF. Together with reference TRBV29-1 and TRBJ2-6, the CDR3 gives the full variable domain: SAVISQKPSRDICQRGTSLTIQCQVDSQVTMMFWYRQQPGQSLTLIATANQGSEATYESGFVIDKFPISRPNLTFSTLTVSNMSPEDSSIYLCSVHDSSGANVLTFGAGSRLTVL.

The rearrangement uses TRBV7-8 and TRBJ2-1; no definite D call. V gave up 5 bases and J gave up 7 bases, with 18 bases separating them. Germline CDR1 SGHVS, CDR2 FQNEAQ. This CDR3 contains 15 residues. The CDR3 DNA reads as TGTGCCAGCAGCGAAAACCCCCTAGTCGGGAATGAGCAGTTCTTC. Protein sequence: CASSENPLVGNEQFF.

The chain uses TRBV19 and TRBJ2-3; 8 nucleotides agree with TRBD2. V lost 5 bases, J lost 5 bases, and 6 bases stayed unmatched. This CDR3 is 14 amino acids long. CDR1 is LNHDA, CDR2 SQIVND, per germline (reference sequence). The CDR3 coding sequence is TGTGCCAGTAGTGCAGGGACTAGGGGAGATACGCAGTATTTT. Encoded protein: CASSAGTRGDTQYF.

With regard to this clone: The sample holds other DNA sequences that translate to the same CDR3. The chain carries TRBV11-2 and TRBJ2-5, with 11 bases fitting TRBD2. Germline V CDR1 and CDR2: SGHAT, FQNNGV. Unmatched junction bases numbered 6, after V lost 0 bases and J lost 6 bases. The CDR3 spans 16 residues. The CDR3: CASSLDLAGGQKTQYF. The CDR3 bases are TGTGCCAGCAGCTTAGACTTAGCGGGGGGGCAAAAGACCCAGTACTTC.

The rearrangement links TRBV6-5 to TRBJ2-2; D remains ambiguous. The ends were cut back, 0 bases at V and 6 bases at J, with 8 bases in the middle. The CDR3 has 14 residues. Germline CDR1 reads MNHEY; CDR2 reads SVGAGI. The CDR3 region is CASSYSGSPGELFF. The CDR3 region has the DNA TGTGCCAGCAGTTACTCGGGCTCCCCCGGGGAGCTGTTTTTT.

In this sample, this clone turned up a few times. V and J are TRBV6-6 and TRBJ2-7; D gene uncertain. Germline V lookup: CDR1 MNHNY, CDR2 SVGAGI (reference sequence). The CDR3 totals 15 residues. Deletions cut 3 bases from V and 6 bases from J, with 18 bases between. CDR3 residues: CASSYLPPGFSEQYF. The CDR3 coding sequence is TGTGCCAGCAGTTATCTCCCACCCGGTTTTAGCGAGCAGTACTTC.

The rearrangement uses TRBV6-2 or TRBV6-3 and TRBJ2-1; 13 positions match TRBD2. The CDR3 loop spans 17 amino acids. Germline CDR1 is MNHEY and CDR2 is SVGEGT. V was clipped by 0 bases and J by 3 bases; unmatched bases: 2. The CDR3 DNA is TGTGCCAGCAGTTACTCTGGGACTAGCGGGGACTACAATGAGCAGTTCTTC. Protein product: CASSYSGTSGDYNEQFF.

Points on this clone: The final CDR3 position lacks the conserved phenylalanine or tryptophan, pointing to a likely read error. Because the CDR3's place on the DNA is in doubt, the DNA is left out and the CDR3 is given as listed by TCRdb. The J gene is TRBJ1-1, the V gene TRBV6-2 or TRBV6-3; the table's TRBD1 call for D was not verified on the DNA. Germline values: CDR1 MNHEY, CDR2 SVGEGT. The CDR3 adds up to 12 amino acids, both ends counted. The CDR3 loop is CASSQTGQEIVG.

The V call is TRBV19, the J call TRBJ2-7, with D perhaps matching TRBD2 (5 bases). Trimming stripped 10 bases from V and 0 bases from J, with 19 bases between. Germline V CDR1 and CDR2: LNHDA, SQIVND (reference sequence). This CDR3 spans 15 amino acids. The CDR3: CATSRAEANSYEQYF. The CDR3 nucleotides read TGTGCCACCTCGAGGGCAGAAGCTAACTCCTACGAGCAGTACTTC.

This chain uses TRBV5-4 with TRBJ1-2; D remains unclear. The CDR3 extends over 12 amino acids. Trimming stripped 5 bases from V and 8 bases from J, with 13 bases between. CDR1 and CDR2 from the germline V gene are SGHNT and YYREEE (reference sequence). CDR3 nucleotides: TGTGCCAGCAGTTCGACTCGCTCGGGCTACACCTTC. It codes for CASSSTRSGYTF.

The CDR3 is CASSQVAGGRNEQFF. The CDR3 DNA sequence: TGTGCCAGCAGCCAAGTTGCGGGGGGCCGCAATGAGCAGTTCTTC. This chain joins TRBV3-1 (or the pseudogene TRBV3-2) and TRBJ2-1; 8 bases map to TRBD2. Per the germline V gene, CDR1 is LGHDT and CDR2 is YNNKEL (reference sequence). This CDR3 has 15 residues. V was pared by 1 base and J by 6 bases, with 5 bases of the junction left unmatched.

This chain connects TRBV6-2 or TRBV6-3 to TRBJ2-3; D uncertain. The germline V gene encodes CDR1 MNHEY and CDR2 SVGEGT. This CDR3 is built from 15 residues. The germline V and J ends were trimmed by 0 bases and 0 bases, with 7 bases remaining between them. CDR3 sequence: CASSYSVESTDTQYF. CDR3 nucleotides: TGTGCCAGCAGTTACTCTGTGGAGAGCACAGATACGCAGTATTTT.

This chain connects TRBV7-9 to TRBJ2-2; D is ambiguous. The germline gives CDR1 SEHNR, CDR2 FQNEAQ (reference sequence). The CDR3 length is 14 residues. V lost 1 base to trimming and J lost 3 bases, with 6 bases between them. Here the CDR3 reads CASSLDRDTGELFF. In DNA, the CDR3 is TGTGCCAGCAGCTTAGACAGAGACACCGGGGAGCTGTTTTTT.

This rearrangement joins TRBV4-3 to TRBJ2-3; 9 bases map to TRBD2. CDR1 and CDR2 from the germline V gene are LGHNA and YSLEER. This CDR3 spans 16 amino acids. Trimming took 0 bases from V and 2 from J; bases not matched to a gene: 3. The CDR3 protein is CASSQEPSGVTDTQYF. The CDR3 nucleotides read TGCGCCAGCAGCCAAGAGCCTAGCGGGGTCACAGATACGCAGTATTTT.

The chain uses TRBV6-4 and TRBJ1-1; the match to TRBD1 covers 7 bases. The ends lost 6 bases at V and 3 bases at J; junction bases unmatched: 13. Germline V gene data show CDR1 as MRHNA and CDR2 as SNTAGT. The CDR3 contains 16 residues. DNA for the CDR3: TGTGCCAGCAGGGCGGAACAGGGGTTTGGGTACACTGAAGCTTTCTTT. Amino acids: CASRAEQGFGYTEAFF.

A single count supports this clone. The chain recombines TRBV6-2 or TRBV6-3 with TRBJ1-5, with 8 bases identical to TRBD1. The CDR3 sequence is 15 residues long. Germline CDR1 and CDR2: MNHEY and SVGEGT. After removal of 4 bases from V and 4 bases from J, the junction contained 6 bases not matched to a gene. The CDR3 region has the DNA TGTGCCAGCAGTTCGCGGGACAGGCGAAATCAGCCCCAGCATTTT. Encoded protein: CASSSRDRRNQPQHF.

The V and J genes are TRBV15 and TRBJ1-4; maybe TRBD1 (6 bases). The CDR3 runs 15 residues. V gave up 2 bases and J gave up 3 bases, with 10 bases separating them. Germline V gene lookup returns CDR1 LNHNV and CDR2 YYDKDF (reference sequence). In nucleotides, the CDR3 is TGTGCCACCAGCAGAACTCGACAGGCTAATGAAAAACTGTTTTTT. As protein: CATSRTRQANEKLFF.

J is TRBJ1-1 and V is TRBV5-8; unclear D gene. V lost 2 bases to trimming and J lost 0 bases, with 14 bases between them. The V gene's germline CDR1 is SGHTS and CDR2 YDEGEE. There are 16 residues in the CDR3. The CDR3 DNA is TGTGCCAGCAGCTTAGATTTTCTCGGGGTGAACACTGAAGCTTTCTTT. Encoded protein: CASSLDFLGVNTEAFF.

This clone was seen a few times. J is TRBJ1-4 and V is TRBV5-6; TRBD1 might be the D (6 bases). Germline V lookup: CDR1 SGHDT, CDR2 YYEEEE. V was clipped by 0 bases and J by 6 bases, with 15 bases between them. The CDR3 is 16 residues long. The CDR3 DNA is TGTGCCAGCAGCTTGGATTTGGGGGCGGAAGATGAAAAACTGTTTTTT. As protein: CASSLDLGAEDEKLFF.

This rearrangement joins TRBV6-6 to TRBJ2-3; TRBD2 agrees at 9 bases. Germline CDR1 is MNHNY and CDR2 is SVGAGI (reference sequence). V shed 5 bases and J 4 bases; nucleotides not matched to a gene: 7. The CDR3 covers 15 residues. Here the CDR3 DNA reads TGTGCCAGCAGTCTGAAGGGACTAGCCCCAGATACGCAGTATTTT. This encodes CASSLKGLAPDTQYF.

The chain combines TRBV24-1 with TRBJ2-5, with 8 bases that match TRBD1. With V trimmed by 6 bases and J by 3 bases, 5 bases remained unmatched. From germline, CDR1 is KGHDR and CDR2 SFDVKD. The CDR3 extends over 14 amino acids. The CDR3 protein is CATSPLGQEETQYF. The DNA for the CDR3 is TGTGCCACCAGTCCCCTGGGACAGGAAGAGACCCAGTACTTC.

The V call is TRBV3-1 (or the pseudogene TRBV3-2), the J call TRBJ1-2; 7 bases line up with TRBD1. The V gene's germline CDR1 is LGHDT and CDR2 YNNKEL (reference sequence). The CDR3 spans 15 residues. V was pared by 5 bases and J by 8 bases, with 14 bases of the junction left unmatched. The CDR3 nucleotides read TGTGCCAGCAGCTACAGAAGGGATACAGGGGCCGGCTACACCTTC. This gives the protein CASSYRRDTGAGYTF.

CDR3 loop: CASLAQGTNYGYTF. For the CDR3, the DNA is TGTGCCAGCTTGGCACAGGGGACTAACTATGGCTACACCTTC. This rearrangement joins TRBV2 to TRBJ1-2; TRBD1 agrees at 7 bases. V was pared by 8 bases and J by 0 bases, with 6 bases of the junction left unmatched. The CDR3 sequence is 14 residues long. Germline V gene lookup returns CDR1 SNHLY and CDR2 FYNNEI.

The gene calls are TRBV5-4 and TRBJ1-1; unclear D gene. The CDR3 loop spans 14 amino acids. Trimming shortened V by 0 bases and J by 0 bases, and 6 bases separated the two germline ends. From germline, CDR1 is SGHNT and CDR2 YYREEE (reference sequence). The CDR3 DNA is TGTGCCAGCAGCTTGGCCACAGTGAACACTGAAGCTTTCTTT. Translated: CASSLATVNTEAFF. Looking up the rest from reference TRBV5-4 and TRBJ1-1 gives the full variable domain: ETGVTQSPTHLIKTRGQQVTLRCSSQSGHNTVSWYQQALGQGPQFIFQYYREEENGRGNFPPRFSGLQFPNYSSELNVNALELDDSALYLCASSLATVNTEAFFGQGTRLTVV.

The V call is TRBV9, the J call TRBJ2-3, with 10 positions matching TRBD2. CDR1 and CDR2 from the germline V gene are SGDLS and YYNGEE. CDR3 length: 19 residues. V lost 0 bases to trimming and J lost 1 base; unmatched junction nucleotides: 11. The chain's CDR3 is CASSVGSLAGEYRTDTQYF. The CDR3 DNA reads TGTGCCAGCAGCGTAGGTTCCCTAGCGGGGGAGTACCGCACAGATACGCAGTATTTT.